The 2 T cell receptor beta chains below come from one sample, sequenced in a study of OX40 agonist ivuxolimab in advanced cancers. Assay used: immunoSEQ multiplex PCR; TCRdb lists only in-frame clones, some missing. The table lists over 30,000 clones, about 81% of them singletons. Source: CD4+ or CD8+ T cells sorted from blood, taken in a trial of the OX40 agonist ivuxolimab. The origin of the receptors is an adult with an advanced solid tumor such as melanoma, head and neck, liver or kidney cancer.

The gene calls are TRBV6-5 and TRBJ1-2; 12 positions agree with TRBD1. V was pared by 4 bases and J by 8 bases, with 11 bases of the junction left unmatched. The length of the CDR3 is 16 residues. Germline assignment: CDR1 MNHEY and CDR2 SVGAGI. The CDR3 DNA reads as TGTGCCAGCAGTTTTTTCCCGGGACAGGGGGCGCGAGGCTACACCTTC. Translating gives CASSFFPGQGARGYTF.

V gene TRBV6-5 combines with J gene TRBJ1-6, with TRBD1 matching 7 bases. V shed 2 bases and J 6 bases; nucleotides not matched to a gene: 4. This CDR3 comprises 15 residues. Germline CDR1 is MNHEY and CDR2 is SVGAGI. CDR3 in DNA: TGTGCCAGCAGTTACCAGGGGGGAAGTAATTCACCCCTCCACTTT. Translation: CASSYQGGSNSPLHF.